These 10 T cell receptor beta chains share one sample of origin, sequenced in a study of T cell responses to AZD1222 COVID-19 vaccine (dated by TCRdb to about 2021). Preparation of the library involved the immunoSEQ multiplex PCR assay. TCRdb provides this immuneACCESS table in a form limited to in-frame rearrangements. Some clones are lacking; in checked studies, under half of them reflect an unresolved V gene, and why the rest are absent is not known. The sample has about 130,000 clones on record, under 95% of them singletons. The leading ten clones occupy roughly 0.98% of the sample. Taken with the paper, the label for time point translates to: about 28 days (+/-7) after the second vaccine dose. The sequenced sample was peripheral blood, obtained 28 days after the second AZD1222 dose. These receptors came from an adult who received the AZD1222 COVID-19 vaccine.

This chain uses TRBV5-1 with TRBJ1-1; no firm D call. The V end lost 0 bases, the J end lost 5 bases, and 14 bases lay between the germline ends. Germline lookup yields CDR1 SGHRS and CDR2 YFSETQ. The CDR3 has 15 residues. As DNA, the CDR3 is TGCGCCAGCAGCTTGGTGGCAGGCTCGGGGACTGAAGCTTTCTTT. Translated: CASSLVAGSGTEAFF.

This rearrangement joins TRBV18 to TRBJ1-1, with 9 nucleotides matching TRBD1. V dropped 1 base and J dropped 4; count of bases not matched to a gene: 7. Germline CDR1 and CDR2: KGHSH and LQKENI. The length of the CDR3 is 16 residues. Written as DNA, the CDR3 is TGTGCCAGCTCACCACGACAACAGGGGGCGGGCACTGAAGCTTTCTTT. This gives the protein CASSPRQQGAGTEAFF.

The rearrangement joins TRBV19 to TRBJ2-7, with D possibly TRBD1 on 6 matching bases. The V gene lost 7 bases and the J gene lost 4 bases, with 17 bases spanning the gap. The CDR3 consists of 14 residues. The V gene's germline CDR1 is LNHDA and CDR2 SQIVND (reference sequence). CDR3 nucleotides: TGTGCCAGTACCGACCGGGACATCGGATACGAGCAGTACTTC. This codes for CASTDRDIGYEQYF. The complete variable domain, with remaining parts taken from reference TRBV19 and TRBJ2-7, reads DGGITQSPKYLFRKEGQNVTLSCEQNLNHDAMYWYRQDPGQGLRLIYYSQIVNDFQKGDIAEGYSVSREKKESFPLTVTSAQKNPTAFYLCASTDRDIGYEQYFGPGTRLTVT.

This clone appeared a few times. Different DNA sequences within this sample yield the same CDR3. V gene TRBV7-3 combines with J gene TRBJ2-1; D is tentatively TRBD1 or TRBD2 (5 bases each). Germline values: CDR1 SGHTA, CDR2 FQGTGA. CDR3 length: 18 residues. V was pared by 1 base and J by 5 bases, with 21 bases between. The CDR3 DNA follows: TGTGCCAGCAGCTTAATCCTTCTTGGGGCGGGTGGGGACAATGAGCAGTTCTTC. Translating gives CASSLILLGAGGDNEQFF.

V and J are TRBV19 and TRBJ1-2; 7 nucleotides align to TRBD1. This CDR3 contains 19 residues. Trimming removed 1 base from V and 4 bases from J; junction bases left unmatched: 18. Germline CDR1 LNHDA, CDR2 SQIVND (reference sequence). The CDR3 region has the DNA TGTGCCAGTAGTATAGTCGGCTACAGGGGCCCACTGGGATTCTATGGCTACACCTTC. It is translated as CASSIVGYRGPLGFYGYTF. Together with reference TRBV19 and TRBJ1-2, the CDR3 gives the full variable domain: DGGITQSPKYLFRKEGQNVTLSCEQNLNHDAMYWYRQDPGQGLRLIYYSQIVNDFQKGDIAEGYSVSREKKESFPLTVTSAQKNPTAFYLCASSIVGYRGPLGFYGYTFGSGTRLTVV.

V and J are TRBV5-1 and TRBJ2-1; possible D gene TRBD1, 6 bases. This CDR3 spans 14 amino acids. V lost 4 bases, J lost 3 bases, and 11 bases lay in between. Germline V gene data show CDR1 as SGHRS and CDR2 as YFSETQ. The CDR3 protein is CASSHQGNYNEQFF. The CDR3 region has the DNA TGCGCCAGCAGCCATCAGGGGAACTACAATGAGCAGTTCTTC.

This chain's CDR3 is CASTVDAYNEQFF. The CDR3 nucleotides are TGTGCCAGTACGGTCGATGCCTACAATGAGCAGTTCTTC. The chain joins TRBV19 to TRBJ2-1; D is undetermined. Germline V CDR1 and CDR2: LNHDA, SQIVND (reference sequence). This CDR3 is 13 amino acids long. Trimming left V 7 bases short and J 2 bases short, with 9 bases between.

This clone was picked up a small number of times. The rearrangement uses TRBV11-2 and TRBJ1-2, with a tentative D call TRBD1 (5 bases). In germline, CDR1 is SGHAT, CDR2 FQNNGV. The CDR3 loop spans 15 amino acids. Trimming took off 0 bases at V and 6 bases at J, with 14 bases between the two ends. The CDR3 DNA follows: TGTGCCAGCAGCTTAGATTCGGGAGGGGTGGATGGCTACACCTTC. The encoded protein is CASSLDSGGVDGYTF.

The CDR3 nucleotides are TGTGCCAGCAGCTTAGATCCAGGGCCTAACACTGAAGCTTTCTTT. This gives the protein CASSLDPGPNTEAFF. The gene calls are TRBV11-2 and TRBJ1-1; a weak D match, TRBD1 (5 bases). The CDR3 length is 15 residues. V was trimmed by 0 bases and J by 2 bases, leaving 10 bases between them. The germline gives CDR1 SGHAT, CDR2 FQNNGV. Combining the CDR3 with reference TRBV11-2 and TRBJ1-1 gives the whole variable domain EAGVAQSPRYKIIEKRQSVAFWCNPISGHATLYWYQQILGQGPKLLIQFQNNGVVDDSQLPKDRFSAERLKGVDSTLKIQPAKLEDSAVYLCASSLDPGPNTEAFFGQGTRLTVV.

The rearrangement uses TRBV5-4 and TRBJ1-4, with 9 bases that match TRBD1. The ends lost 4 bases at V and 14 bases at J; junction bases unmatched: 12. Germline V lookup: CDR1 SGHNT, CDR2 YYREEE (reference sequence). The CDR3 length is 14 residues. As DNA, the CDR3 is TGTGCCAGCAGCCAAGACAGGGGGGATACCCTCCTGTTTTTT. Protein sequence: CASSQDRGDTLLFF.